Sequencing of this T cell receptor beta chain was carried out in a study of control samples from healthy donors and cancer patients. Data came from immunoSEQ multiplex PCR; TCRdb stores just in-frame clones and leaves some out. Of over 110,000 clones listed, roughly nine tenths were seen once; the top ten hold roughly 9%. The CDR3 sequence is 15 residues long. Trimming took off 4 bases at V and 1 base at J, with 12 bases between the two ends. Germline CDR1 reads SGHKS; CDR2 reads YYEKEE (reference sequence). The chain carries TRBV5-5 and TRBJ1-5; TRBD1 is a possible D gene (6 bases). Source material: blood. The sequence derives from a woman between 25 and 40 years old in good health. The CDR3: CASSQGRGSNQPQHF. Here the CDR3 DNA reads TGTGCCAGCAGCCAAGGCAGGGGAAGCAATCAGCCCCAGCATTTT.